These T cell receptor beta chains were read from a single sample in a study of CD8 T cells in Susac syndrome. TCRdb re-called the immunoSEQ multiplex PCR reads with MiXCR, one entry per CDR3 protein. The repertoire has 250,000 to 300,000 distinct CDR3 sequences, approximately 91% of them found once; the top ten carry around 0.18%. Sequencing was performed on CD8+ T cells from PBMCs. These receptors all stem from a human donor with multiple sclerosis. Both conserved end residues are part of each CDR3. Each record gives: V gene, J gene, D gene, CDR3 protein, CDR3 DNA. A D gene is named only where the DNA matches it firmly.

v_call: TRBV7-2
j_call: TRBJ2-5
d_call: TRBD2
cdr3_aa: CASSLVLAGGRETQYF
cdr3_nt: TGTGCCAGCAGCTTAGTACTAGCGGGGGGGCGAGAGACCCAGTACTTC

v_call: TRBV7-3
j_call: TRBJ1-2
d_call: -
cdr3_aa: CASSPDIGGSHGYTF
cdr3_nt: TGTGCCAGCAGCCCCGACATAGGAGGGAGCCATGGCTACACCTTC

v_call: TRBV7-9
j_call: TRBJ2-2
d_call: -
cdr3_aa: CASSLKTGVRGELFF
cdr3_nt: TGTGCCAGCAGCTTAAAGACAGGAGTTCGGGGGGAGCTGTTTTTT

v_call: TRBV29-1
j_call: TRBJ2-1
d_call: -
cdr3_aa: CSVVHNEQFF
cdr3_nt: TGCAGCGTTGTCCACAATGAGCAGTTCTTC

v_call: TRBV18
j_call: TRBJ2-2
d_call: TRBD1
cdr3_aa: CASSATGDTGELFF
cdr3_nt: TGTGCCAGCTCAGCGACAGGGGACACCGGGGAGCTGTTTTTT

v_call: TRBV5-6
j_call: TRBJ2-7
d_call: TRBD1
cdr3_aa: CASSLIGERDRARYEQYF
cdr3_nt: TGTGCCAGCAGCTTGATTGGGGAACGGGACAGGGCCCGCTACGAGCAGTACTTC

v_call: TRBV27
j_call: TRBJ1-4
d_call: -
cdr3_aa: CASSLSFTTNEKLFF
cdr3_nt: TGTGCCAGCAGTTTATCTTTCACAACTAATGAAAAACTGTTTTTT

v_call: TRBV29-1
j_call: TRBJ2-7
d_call: -
cdr3_aa: CSVRGAAGEQYF
cdr3_nt: TGCAGCGTCCGGGGCGCGGCAGGCGAGCAGTACTTC

v_call: TRBV4-3
j_call: TRBJ1-6
d_call: -
cdr3_aa: CASSQEARDLSPLHF
cdr3_nt: TGCGCCAGCAGCCAAGAGGCCCGGGACCTTTCACCCCTCCACTTT

v_call: TRBV12-3/TRBV12-4
j_call: TRBJ1-3
d_call: TRBD1
cdr3_aa: CASSLRGGTTIYF
cdr3_nt: TGTGCCAGCAGTTTAAGAGGGGGCACCACCATATATTTT

v_call: TRBV5-1
j_call: TRBJ2-2
d_call: TRBD1
cdr3_aa: CASEAGGWDGELFF
cdr3_nt: TGCGCCAGCGAAGCAGGGGGCTGGGACGGGGAGCTGTTTTTT